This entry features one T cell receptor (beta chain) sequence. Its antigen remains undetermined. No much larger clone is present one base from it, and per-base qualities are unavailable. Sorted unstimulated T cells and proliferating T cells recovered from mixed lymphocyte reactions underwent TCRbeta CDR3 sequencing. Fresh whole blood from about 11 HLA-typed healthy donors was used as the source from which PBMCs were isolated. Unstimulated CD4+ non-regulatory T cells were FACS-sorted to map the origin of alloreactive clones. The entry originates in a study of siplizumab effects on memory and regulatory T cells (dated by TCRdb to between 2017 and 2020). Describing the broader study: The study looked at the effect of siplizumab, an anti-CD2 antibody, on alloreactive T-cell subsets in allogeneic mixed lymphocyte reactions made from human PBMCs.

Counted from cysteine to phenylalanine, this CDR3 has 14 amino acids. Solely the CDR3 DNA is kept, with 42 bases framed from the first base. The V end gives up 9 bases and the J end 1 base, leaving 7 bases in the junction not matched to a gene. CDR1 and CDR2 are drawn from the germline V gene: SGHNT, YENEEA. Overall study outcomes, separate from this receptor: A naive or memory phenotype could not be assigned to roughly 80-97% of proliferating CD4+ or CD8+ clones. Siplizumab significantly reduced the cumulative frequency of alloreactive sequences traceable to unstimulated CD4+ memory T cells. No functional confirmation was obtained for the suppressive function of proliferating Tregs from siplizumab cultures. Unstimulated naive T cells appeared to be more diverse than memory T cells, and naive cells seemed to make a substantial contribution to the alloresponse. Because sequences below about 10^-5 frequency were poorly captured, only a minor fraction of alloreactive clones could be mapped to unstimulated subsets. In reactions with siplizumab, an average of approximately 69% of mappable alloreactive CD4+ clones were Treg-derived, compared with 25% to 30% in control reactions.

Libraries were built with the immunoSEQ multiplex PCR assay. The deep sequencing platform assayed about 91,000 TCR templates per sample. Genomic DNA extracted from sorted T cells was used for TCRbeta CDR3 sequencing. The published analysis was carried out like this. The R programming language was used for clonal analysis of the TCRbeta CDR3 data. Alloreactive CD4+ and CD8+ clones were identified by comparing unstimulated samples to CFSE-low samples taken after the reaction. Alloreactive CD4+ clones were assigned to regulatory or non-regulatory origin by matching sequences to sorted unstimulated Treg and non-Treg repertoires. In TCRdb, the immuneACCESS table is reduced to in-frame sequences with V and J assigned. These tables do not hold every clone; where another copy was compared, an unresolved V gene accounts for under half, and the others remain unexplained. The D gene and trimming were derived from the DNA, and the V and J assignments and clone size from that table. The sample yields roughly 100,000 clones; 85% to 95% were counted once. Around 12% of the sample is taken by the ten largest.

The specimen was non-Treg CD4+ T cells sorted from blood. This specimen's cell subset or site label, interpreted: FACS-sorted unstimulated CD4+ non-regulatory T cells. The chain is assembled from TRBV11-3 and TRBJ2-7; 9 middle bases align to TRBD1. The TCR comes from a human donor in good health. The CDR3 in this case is CASQKGQGSYEQYF. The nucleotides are TGTGCCAGTCAGAAGGGACAGGGTTCCTACGAGCAGTACTTC.